This T cell receptor beta chain is from a study of blood T cells in healthy people across ages (dated by TCRdb to the mid-2010s). Turning to the overall study: In model experiments, roughly one uniquely barcoded TCR beta cDNA molecule per two T cells was captured by template switching. To track age-related changes in TCR beta repertoire diversity, the study relied on deep sequencing normalized with unique cDNA molecular identifiers. The donors were split into four age groups: young (average 16 years), middle-aged (about 40), aged (62) and long-lived (roughly 77). Donors of different ages were randomly distributed across sequencing lanes to avoid experimental bias. For two donors (one aged 18 to 30 and one aged 80 or older), the study analyzed two additional independent replicas of 1 million unique cDNA reads from the same blood draw.

Note on this clonotype: It has no known antigen specificity. There are no base qualities to consult, and no much larger clone falls within one base.

The junction carries 15 bases between V and J, which are trimmed by 8 bases and 13 bases respectively. The germline V gene (reference sequence) gives CDR1 as LGHDT and CDR2 as YNNKEL. From the cysteine up to the phenylalanine, the CDR3 has a length of 11 residues. The kept DNA is CDR3 alone, 33 bases in frame from the first base. The paper as a whole reports these results and caveats: The percentage of naive T cells measured by flow cytometry correlated strongly with observed TCR beta diversity. Estimates of total diversity from one million sequenced T cells were regarded as lower bounds and underestimates. Observed TCR beta diversity per million T cells fell roughly linearly with age, and a significant reduction was already apparent by age around 40. Compared with the aged group, the long-lived group had more naive CD4+ T cells, fewer expanded clones and increased TCR diversity, suggesting age selection. Because profiling used bulk unsorted PBMCs, naive and antigen-experienced compartments could not be compared conclusively. Because the CMV infection status of the donors was unknown, age-related changes in expanded clonotypes may potentially have been confounded.

The donors were roughly 40 Caucasian individuals from Russia, aged roughly 6 to 90 years, who were systemically healthy. About 10 milliliters of peripheral blood were collected from each donor into EDTA-treated Vacutainer tubes. Ficoll-Paque density-gradient centrifugation was used to isolate PBMCs, with at least 7 million per sample. Total RNA, at least 6 micrograms per sample, was extracted from PBMCs with Trizol reagent. Naive CD45RAhigh/CD27high T cell percentages were measured by flow cytometry on a PBMC aliquot from every donor. Library prep was done by 5' RACE. Data came from an Illumina HiSeq 2500. The second PCR ran for roughly 7 to 11 cycles and used a J-beta primer mix along with a sample-barcoded 5' primer. A unique molecular identifier was introduced onto each TCR beta cDNA molecule by a template-switch 5' adaptor carrying 12 random nucleotides. Each sample yielded at least 2.5 million CDR3-containing paired-end reads. First-strand cDNA synthesis was performed from all RNA using the Mint cDNA synthesis kit, with priming by a TRBC-specific oligonucleotide. Following uracil-DNA glycosylase treatment, all cDNA underwent a first 18-cycle PCR with the universal primers M1SS and BC2_uni_R. Per the source publication's procedure: For normalization, 1 million high-quality reads were randomly selected from each sample, with every read carrying a distinct molecular identifier. Instead of being binned into consensus sequences, reads with shared molecular identifiers were discarded. MiTCR, with a Q25 quality threshold and the strictest error-elimination algorithm, was used for CDR3 identification, clonotype clustering and error correction. A nonparametric unseen species model with Euler transformation was used to estimate a lower bound on total TCR beta diversity. In TCRdb, the public reads were trimmed at Q25 with fastp and aligned with MiXCR, with productive beta chains retained. Identical CDR3 proteins give one entry, which carries the most common genes and DNA. These V and J calls derive from TCRdb rather than the authors' analysis. For this sample the table gives around 800,000 distinct CDR3 sequences, of which about 53% were detected only once. The ten largest clonotypes hold about two fifths of the sample.

The sequence was collected from a man older than 75 in good health. The material sequenced was blood. The sequence is built from TRBV3-1 and TRBJ2-4; the D gene could be TRBD1 or TRBD2, each one agreeing over 5 bases. The CDR3 sequence is CASGELGEQYF. The nucleotide sequence is given as TGTGCCAGCGGGGAGCTGGGGGAGCAGTACTTC.